This T cell receptor (beta chain) was sequenced during a study of cytomegalovirus exposure and HLA in healthy donors. Trimming took 5 bases from V and 6 from J, leaving 25 bases between them. CDR3 size: 17 residues. Germline V CDR1 and CDR2: LNHDA, SQIVND (reference sequence). The PCR ran on 60 Vbeta and 13 Jbeta primers. The method was immunoSEQ multiplex PCR; TCRdb's version includes in-frame clones alone and lacks a portion of them. The sample yields more than 55,000 clones, around 83% seen once. The chain links TRBV19 to TRBJ1-1, with D unclear. The sample taken for sequencing was PBMCs. This sequence originates from a human donor in good health. This CDR3 reads CASSSQDASRGNAEAFF. CDR3 nucleotides: TGTGCCAGTAGTTCTCAGGACGCCAGTCGGGGTAACGCTGAAGCTTTCTTT. The variable domain in full, with the rest retrieved from reference TRBV19 and TRBJ1-1, is DGGITQSPKYLFRKEGQNVTLSCEQNLNHDAMYWYRQDPGQGLRLIYYSQIVNDFQKGDIAEGYSVSREKKESFPLTVTSAQKNPTAFYLCASSSQDASRGNAEAFFGQGTRLTVV.